Following are 30 T cell receptor beta chains from one sample sequenced in a study of chemoradiotherapy in HPV16-positive cancers. The protocol was immunoSEQ multiplex PCR, while the TCRdb copy is restricted to in-frame clones and leaves out a portion. The sample holds around 15,000 clones, 60% to 85% seen once. Sampling was performed from a patient who underwent chemoradiotherapy. The receptors derive from a human donor with HPV-associated anogenital cancer.

This clone has just one count. J is TRBJ1-4 and V is TRBV7-9; 11 bases map to TRBD1. J gave up 12 bases and V 5 bases, and 11 bases lay outside the gene matches. CDR1 is SEHNR, CDR2 FQNEAQ, per germline (reference sequence). The CDR3 totals 15 residues. The chain's CDR3 is CASSHWTGGPEELFF. The CDR3 nucleotides read TGTGCCAGCAGCCACTGGACAGGGGGCCCCGAGGAACTGTTTTTT.

The chain couples TRBV6-6 to TRBJ2-7, with 9 bases aligning to TRBD2. CDR3 size: 13 residues. The V segment lost 9 bases and the J segment 9 bases; nucleotides outside the gene matches: 12. CDR1 is MNHNY and CDR2 is SVGAGI in the germline V gene (reference sequence). The CDR3 nucleotides are TGTGCCAGTCGCGGGAGGGGGACGAACGGGCAGTACTTC. Translating gives CASRGRGTNGQYF.

Remarks on this clone: Its ends do not fully match the called genes, so a read error is possible. This sequence joins TRBV30 and TRBJ1-2, with a tentative D call TRBD1 (5 bases). This CDR3 has 11 amino acids. The germline CDR1 and CDR2 sequences are GTSNPN and SVGIG (reference sequence). CDR3 protein: CAWRKEGQGHF. CDR3 sequence (DNA): TGTGCCTGGAGAAAAGAGGGGCAGGGCCACTTC.

In this sample, this clone turned up a few times. The rearrangement links TRBV30 to TRBJ1-1; 10 bases match TRBD1. The junction had 5 bases not matched to a gene; V was cut back by 2 bases and J by 5 bases. CDR1 and CDR2 from the germline V gene are GTSNPN and SVGIG (reference sequence). This CDR3 is 14 amino acids long. This CDR3 reads CAWSRDRGTTEAFF. CDR3 sequence (DNA): TGTGCCTGGAGTCGGGACAGGGGAACGACTGAAGCTTTCTTT.

The chain is built from TRBV5-1 and TRBJ2-7; D remains ambiguous. Germline CDR1 SGHRS, CDR2 YFSETQ. The CDR3 sequence is 13 residues long. V lost 4 bases to trimming and J lost 3 bases, with 11 bases between them. The CDR3 DNA reads as TGCGCCAGCAGCCCGGAAAGCTTCTACGAGCAGTACTTC. It encodes CASSPESFYEQYF.

This clone was seen a handful of times. This rearrangement joins TRBV5-5 to TRBJ1-2; 8 positions match TRBD1. This CDR3 contains 16 residues. After removal of 1 base from V and 7 bases from J, the junction contained 12 bases not matched to a gene. Germline V lookup: CDR1 SGHKS, CDR2 YYEKEE (reference sequence). The CDR3 DNA reads TGTGCCAGCAGCTTGTACTCCCAGGGGGCGATCGGTGGCTACACCTTC. Translating gives CASSLYSQGAIGGYTF.

The rearrangement uses TRBV7-8 and TRBJ1-4; D remains ambiguous. The CDR3 is 13 amino acids. Trimming removed 4 bases at V and 8 bases at J, with 11 bases between. Germline V gives CDR1 SGHVS, CDR2 FQNEAQ. CDR3 in amino acids: CASSYGPGEKLFF. The CDR3 DNA reads TGTGCCAGCAGCTACGGCCCTGGGGAAAAACTGTTTTTT.

This clone was seen once. The CDR3 loop is CASRTAGDYGYTF. CDR3 in DNA: TGTGCCAGCAGAACCGCAGGGGACTATGGCTACACCTTC. The chain recombines TRBV7-9 with TRBJ1-2; tentatively, D is TRBD1 (6 bases). Trimming removed 6 bases from V and 3 bases from J, with 11 bases in between. Germline V gene lookup returns CDR1 SEHNR and CDR2 FQNEAQ (reference sequence). The CDR3 loop spans 13 amino acids.

The chain recombines TRBV6-5 with TRBJ1-3, with D maybe TRBD1 (6 bases). With 2 bases removed from V and 2 bases from J, the gap between germline ends came to 13 bases. The CDR3 is made up of 16 amino acids. Germline assignment: CDR1 MNHEY and CDR2 SVGAGI. CDR3 residues: CASSYQSRGAGNTIYF. DNA of the CDR3: TGTGCCAGCAGTTACCAGTCCAGGGGTGCTGGAAACACCATATATTTT.

The chain recombines TRBV5-1 with TRBJ1-6; D ambiguous. Germline CDR1 and CDR2: SGHRS and YFSETQ. V shed 5 bases and J shed 8 bases, with 11 bases lying between them. CDR3 length equals 13 residues. The CDR3 bases are TGCGCCAGCAGATACTTAGAGGATTCACCCCTCCACTTT. Its translation: CASRYLEDSPLHF.

The rearrangement uses TRBV5-6 and TRBJ1-2; no clear D gene. The CDR3 spans 13 residues. The germline CDR1 and CDR2 sequences are SGHDT and YYEEEE. Trimming left V 0 bases short and J 2 bases short, with 5 bases between. The CDR3 DNA follows: TGTGCCAGCAGCTTGGCACAGAACTATGGCTACACCTTC. This codes for CASSLAQNYGYTF.

The chain couples TRBV7-2 to TRBJ1-1; D not certain. This CDR3 contains 14 residues. Trimming left V 2 bases short and J 2 bases short, with 9 bases between. CDR1 and CDR2 from the germline V gene are SGHTA and FQGNSA. CDR3 DNA sequence: TGTGCCAGCAGCTTATCCCACTCCAACACTGAAGCTTTCTTT. This codes for CASSLSHSNTEAFF.

This chain links TRBV7-3 with TRBJ1-3, with D perhaps matching TRBD1 (5 bases). The V gene's germline CDR1 is SGHTA and CDR2 FQGTGA. The CDR3 runs to 16 residues. V gave up 1 base and J gave up 0 bases, with 10 bases separating them. The CDR3, as DNA: TGTGCCAGCAGCTTAAATGGACAAACCTCTGGAAACACCATATATTTT. Translating it yields CASSLNGQTSGNTIYF.

Here the CDR3 DNA reads TGTGCCAGCAGTGACCCCGGGGCTGAAGCTTTCTTT. This translates into CASSDPGAEAFF. The J gene is TRBJ1-1, the V gene TRBV25-1; the D is unclear. CDR3 length: 12 amino acids. CDR1 and CDR2 (germline): MGHDK, SYGVNS. Trimming cost V 3 bases and J 6 bases, with 8 bases left between them. The entire variable domain, with the rest obtained from reference TRBV25-1 and TRBJ1-1, is as follows: EADIYQTPRYLVIGTGKKITLECSQTMGHDKMYWYQQDPGMELHLIHYSYGVNSTEKGDLSSESTVSRIRTEHFPLTLESARPSHTSQYLCASSDPGAEAFFGQGTRLTVV.

The CDR3, as DNA: TGCGCCAGCAGCTTGGATCCCGGGATGTCCTACGAGCAGTACTTC. It codes for CASSLDPGMSYEQYF. The chain is built from TRBV5-1 and TRBJ2-7; D possibly corresponds to TRBD2 (5 bases). The length of the CDR3 is 15 residues. V lost 0 bases to trimming and J lost 1 base, with 11 bases between them. Germline V CDR1 and CDR2: SGHRS, YFSETQ.

The chain combines TRBV6-4 with TRBJ1-5; 9 nucleotides line up with TRBD1. The CDR3 runs 15 residues. V gave up 7 bases and J gave up 4 bases; unmatched junction bases: 8. Germline V CDR1 and CDR2: MRHNA, SNTAGT. The CDR3 reads CASKGQGILNQPQHF. In DNA, the CDR3 is TGTGCCAGCAAAGGACAGGGGATTCTGAATCAGCCCCAGCATTTT.

The chain has TRBV7-6 and TRBJ2-2; maybe TRBD1 (5 bases). The V gene's germline CDR1 is SGHVS and CDR2 FNYEAQ. Trimming took off 2 bases at V and 0 bases at J, with 13 bases between the two ends. The CDR3 is 17 residues long. DNA of the CDR3: TGTGCCAGCAGCTTATATGGGGCAGGCGCGAACACCGGGGAGCTGTTTTTT. Its protein is CASSLYGAGANTGELFF.

The V gene is TRBV4-1, the J gene TRBJ1-2; D call uncertain. This CDR3 region has 16 residues. CDR1 is MGHRA, CDR2 YSYEKL, per germline. V was trimmed by 1 base and J by 0 bases, leaving 12 bases between them. The CDR3 nucleotides read TGCGCCAGCAGCCAAGTCTTTGGAACCTCTAACTATGGCTACACCTTC. Residues: CASSQVFGTSNYGYTF.

The rearrangement uses TRBV4-3 and TRBJ2-6, with D unresolved. The CDR3 sequence is 16 residues long. With 0 bases removed from V and 1 base from J, the gap between germline ends came to 7 bases. Germline V gives CDR1 LGHNA, CDR2 YSLEER. CDR3 protein: CASSQEAGSGANVLTF. CDR3 sequence (DNA): TGCGCCAGCAGCCAAGAGGCTGGGTCTGGGGCCAACGTCCTGACTTTC.

The V call is TRBV7-9, the J call TRBJ1-1, with D possibly TRBD1 on 5 matching bases. V gave up 5 bases and J gave up 6 bases, with 13 bases separating them. The CDR3 consists of 13 residues. CDR1 SEHNR and CDR2 FQNEAQ come from the germline V gene (reference sequence). The CDR3: CASSPGSSAEAFF. The CDR3 DNA reads as TGTGCCAGCAGCCCAGGGTCGTCGGCTGAAGCTTTCTTT.

The V call is TRBV2, the J call TRBJ2-1; 14 nucleotides match TRBD2. The CDR3 is made up of 16 amino acids. V dropped 6 bases and J dropped 5; count of bases not matched to a gene: 6. Germline V gene data show CDR1 as SNHLY and CDR2 as FYNNEI. The chain's CDR3 is CASRGGTSGGNNEQFF. CDR3 in DNA: TGTGCCAGCAGGGGAGGGACTAGCGGGGGCAACAATGAGCAGTTCTTC.

The chain carries TRBV10-3 and TRBJ2-7, with no clear D. The CDR3 contains 13 residues. V was trimmed by 3 bases and J by 5 bases, leaving 11 bases between them. Germline V CDR1 and CDR2: ENHRY, SYGVKD. The CDR3 nucleotides are TGTGCCATCAGTGATGAGGTTAGGGACGAGCAGTACTTC. This gives the protein CAISDEVRDEQYF.

The chain employs TRBV6-1 and TRBJ1-4, with 7 bases that match TRBD1. There are 15 residues in the CDR3. J gave up 8 bases and V 6 bases, and 12 bases lay outside the gene matches. Per the germline V gene, CDR1 is MNHNS and CDR2 is SASEGT. The DNA of the CDR3 is TGTGCCAGCAGGCAAACAGGGGAGGGTTCGGAAAAACTGTTTTTT. This gives the protein CASRQTGEGSEKLFF.

The chain employs TRBV11-1 and TRBJ1-1; 7 bases match TRBD1. Germline assignment: CDR1 SGHAT and CDR2 FQDESV (reference sequence). The J segment lost 4 bases and the V segment lost 5 bases, leaving 13 bases of the junction unmatched. This CDR3 contains 16 residues. CDR3 sequence: CASSNVGSQGGTEAFF. The CDR3, as DNA: TGTGCCAGCAGCAATGTGGGGAGTCAGGGGGGCACTGAAGCTTTCTTT.

This clone was seen more than once but under ten times. This chain uses TRBV28 with TRBJ2-3; possibly TRBD2 for D (5 bases). The germline CDR1 and CDR2 sequences are MDHEN and SYDVKM. The length of the CDR3 is 11 residues. Trimming pared 10 bases from V and 2 bases from J, leaving 7 bases between. This chain's CDR3 is CATGVTDTQYF. The CDR3 bases are TGTGCCACCGGGGTCACAGATACGCAGTATTTT.

The V gene is TRBV14, the J gene TRBJ2-5, with unresolved D. V was shortened by 1 base and J by 5 bases, with 8 bases between the two germline ends. Per the germline V gene, CDR1 is SGHDN and CDR2 is FVKESK. This CDR3 spans 13 amino acids. The CDR3 DNA reads TGTGCCAGCAGCCAAGGAGTGTTGGAGACCCAGTACTTC. Protein sequence: CASSQGVLETQYF.

V and J are TRBV14 and TRBJ2-5; D is ambiguous. Per germline, CDR1 SGHDN and CDR2 FVKESK. This CDR3 contains 15 residues. The V end was cut by 1 base, the J end by 5 bases, with 14 bases between. The CDR3 is CASSQAHYNLETQYF. The CDR3, as DNA: TGTGCCAGCAGCCAAGCACACTATAATCTGGAGACCCAGTACTTC.

The V gene is TRBV9, the J gene TRBJ2-1; D assignment may be TRBD1 or TRBD2 (6 bases each). V lost 0 bases and J 7 bases, leaving 14 bases between the germline ends. CDR1 is SGDLS and CDR2 is YYNGEE in the germline V gene. The CDR3 covers 15 residues. Here the CDR3 reads CASSVAGALVNEQFF. The CDR3 bases are TGTGCCAGCAGCGTAGCGGGGGCGTTGGTAAATGAGCAGTTCTTC.

The chain recombines TRBV6-5 with TRBJ1-4; 7 bases align to TRBD1. The CDR3 loop spans 13 amino acids. Trimming removed 3 bases from V and 8 bases from J; junction bases left unmatched: 3. The germline V gene has CDR1 MNHEY and CDR2 SVGAGI. This CDR3 is CASSYRGGEKLFF. The CDR3 region has the DNA TGTGCCAGCAGTTATAGAGGGGGCGAAAAACTGTTTTTT.

The chain combines TRBV7-6 with TRBJ2-1; TRBD2 matches 10 bases. The V and J ends lost 4 bases and 3 bases, in that order; junction bases with no gene match: 6. Per the germline V gene, CDR1 is SGHVS and CDR2 is FNYEAQ. The CDR3 is made up of 16 amino acids. CDR3 region: CASSSIAGGYYNEQFF. DNA for the CDR3: TGTGCCAGCAGCTCGATAGCGGGGGGCTACTACAATGAGCAGTTCTTC.